This T cell receptor beta chain was captured by sequencing in a study of blood T cell repertoires in COVID-19. About the research overall: Specimens from acute and convalescent COVID-19 originated in the United States, Italy and Spain. Sample material is recorded as cDNA or gDNA derived from T cells, B-cell-depleted T cells, or PBMCs.

The Seattle site enrolled patients during active infection and followed them longitudinally. Trimming removed 1 base at V and 2 bases at J, with 12 bases between. The V gene's germline CDR1 is SGHTA and CDR2 FQGNSA. The CDR3 is 16 residues long. The authors' processing: The assay estimated nucleated cells by amplifying reference gene primers. Assay: immunoSEQ multiplex PCR; the TCRdb copy retains only in-frame clones and omits some. That table supplies the V and J calls and clone size; D and trimming were determined from the DNA. The sample lists approximately 200,000 clones, 84% occurring once. This receptor was taken from an elderly woman with COVID-19, enrolled during active disease. The sample consisted of peripheral blood. The rearrangement joins TRBV7-2 to TRBJ1-5, with TRBD1 as a possible D gene (6 bases). The CDR3 protein is CASSLGTGFGNQPQHF. For the CDR3, the DNA is TGTGCCAGCAGCTTAGGTACAGGGTTCGGCAATCAGCCCCAGCATTTT.